The clone carrying this T cell receptor beta chain was recorded a few times. These data belong to a study of T cell changes during pregnancy in multiple sclerosis. Assay used: immunoSEQ multiplex PCR; TCRdb lists only in-frame clones, some missing. This sample yields about 40,000 clones, of which 91% are seen a single time; about 0.42% belongs to the top ten. CDR3 length: 14 residues. V was pared by 2 bases and J by 4 bases, with 11 bases between. Germline V gene sequence: CDR1 SGHAT, CDR2 FQNNGV. The source of this sequence is a female donor in good health, enrolled as a control in a pregnancy study. Specimen: CD4+ T cells from peripheral blood mononuclear cells, collected in the third trimester of pregnancy. This chain links TRBV11-2 with TRBJ1-1; D is perhaps TRBD1 (6 bases). CDR3 sequence (DNA): TGTGCCAGCAGCTTAAGCAGGGGAAGCACTGAAGCTTTCTTT. Its protein product is CASSLSRGSTEAFF.